This T cell receptor beta chain was documented in a study of a mutant IDH1 vaccine in newly diagnosed glioma. Background on the study: Vaccination began 4-6 weeks post radiotherapy alone, or with temozolomide cycles. Patients were pretreated with radiotherapy, temozolomide, or both, mostly both.

The time point: week 11, during vaccination. Topical imiquimod accompanied each vaccine dose, which consisted of 300 ug of mutant IDH1 20-mer peptide. The donors' diagnosis was new WHO grade 3 or 4 astrocytoma that was IDH1-mutant and ATRX-lost. J gave up 6 bases and V 2 bases, and 6 bases lay outside the gene matches. CDR3 length: 15 amino acids. Per germline, CDR1 SGHRS and CDR2 YFSETQ. Overall study findings and caveats: Most patients, approximately 92%, showed vaccine-induced immune responses.

Details on this clone: What it binds is not known.

Assay used: immunoSEQ multiplex PCR; TCRdb lists only in-frame clones, some missing. The sample has under 150,000 clones; around four fifths are singletons. This specimen was PBMCs, taken from a glioma patient whose treatment included an IDH1 peptide vaccine. The chain couples TRBV5-1 to TRBJ2-7; 12 bases align to TRBD2. The TCR was taken from a man aged 40-49 years with glioma. DNA of the CDR3: TGCGCCAGCAGCTTACTAGCGGGAGGCCCTCGCGAGCAGTACTTC. It yields the protein CASSLLAGGPREQYF.